This TCR beta chain was sequenced during a study of OX40 agonist ivuxolimab in advanced cancers. The overall study: All patients had ivuxolimab intravenously every 2 weeks at 0.01 to 10 mg/kg.

This clone has more than one count but fewer than ten. Only in-frame clones appear in the TCRdb table, and some are missing; sequencing was by immunoSEQ multiplex PCR. The top ten clones hold just over 20% of a sample with 77,000 or so clones, around 94% of them seen once. This specimen was CD4+ or CD8+ T cells sorted from blood, taken in a trial of the OX40 agonist ivuxolimab. This TCR was sampled from an adult with an advanced solid tumor such as melanoma, head and neck, liver or kidney cancer.

CDR3 amino acids: CAWTWGGRPGNTIYF. The CDR3 bases are TGTGCCTGGACCTGGGGAGGGAGGCCTGGAAACACCATATATTTT. The V gene is TRBV30, the J gene TRBJ1-3; D is unresolved. This CDR3 is 15 amino acids long. Trimming shortened V by 4 bases and J by 2 bases, and 15 bases separated the two germline ends. Germline V lookup: CDR1 GTSNPN, CDR2 SVGIG (reference sequence).